Each of the 5 T cell receptor beta chains below was sequenced from the same sample in a study of blood T cell repertoires in COVID-19. Assay used: immunoSEQ multiplex PCR; TCRdb lists only in-frame clones, some missing. The top ten hold over 25% of the sample, which has some 120,000 clones, roughly 85% seen once. Material for sequencing was peripheral blood. Every receptor here comes from a woman at least 80 years old with acute or convalescent COVID-19.

The chain uses TRBV2 and TRBJ1-2, with TRBD1 matching 8 bases. The CDR3 length is 16 residues. The germline gives CDR1 SNHLY, CDR2 FYNNEI. V lost 6 bases and J lost 1; bases outside the gene matches: 10. CDR3 amino acids: CASRDRAREVNYGYTF. The CDR3, as DNA: TGTGCCAGCAGGGACAGGGCGAGGGAGGTTAACTATGGCTACACCTTC.

This clone was observed a single time. Because the CDR3's place on the DNA is in doubt, the DNA is left out and the CDR3 is given as listed by TCRdb. This rearrangement joins TRBV2 to TRBJ1-2; the DNA was not used to check the table's D call, TRBD1. Germline assignment: CDR1 SNHLY and CDR2 FYNNEI. The CDR3 length is 14 residues, termini included. The CDR3 loop is CASSDQGFGEGYTF.

The rearrangement links TRBV19 to TRBJ1-2; D is possibly TRBD1 (5 bases). Trimming removed 8 bases at V and 2 bases at J, with 9 bases between. The CDR3 loop spans 12 amino acids. The germline V gene has CDR1 LNHDA and CDR2 SQIVND (reference sequence). The CDR3 sequence is CASGRANYGYTF. CDR3 nucleotides: TGTGCCAGTGGCAGGGCCAACTATGGCTACACCTTC.

The gene calls are TRBV19 and TRBJ1-1; 7 bases agree with TRBD1. Germline V CDR1 and CDR2: LNHDA, SQIVND (reference sequence). V shed 4 bases, J shed 4 bases, and the junction held 6 bases outside the gene matches. The CDR3 extends over 14 amino acids. For the CDR3, the DNA is TGTGCCAGTAGTAAAAGACAGGGCGGCACTGAAGCTTTCTTT. Amino acids: CASSKRQGGTEAFF.

V and J are TRBV28 and TRBJ2-1, with 9 bases aligning to TRBD1. This CDR3 is built from 16 residues. The germline V gene has CDR1 MDHEN and CDR2 SYDVKM. Trimming cost V 8 bases and J 2 bases; bases outside gene matches: 10. The CDR3 region is CASPPTGDRAYNEQFF. The CDR3 nucleotides are TGTGCCAGCCCGCCCACCGGGGACAGGGCCTACAATGAGCAGTTCTTC.